The present entry profiles one T cell receptor (beta chain) with its context. This clone appeared once. It lacks a known antigen. Qualities for individual bases were not recorded, and no much larger clone is one base off. This sample is part of a study of blood T cell repertoires in COVID-19 (dated by TCRdb to 2019 to 2021). Some background on the complete study: Samples from collaborators originated in the United States, Italy and Spain and spanned both the acute and convalescent phases of COVID-19. HLA class I and class II types, where available, came from metadata supplied by the sample provider rather than from assay-based typing. Samples were obtained from the ongoing ImmuneRACE study (first 160 participants) and from 1,254 subjects provided by 6 global collaborators. A freely available public database, intended as a resource for researchers studying the immune response to SARS-CoV-2, is where the repertoires were released. Deeply sampled blood TCRbeta repertoires from subjects exposed to, actively infected with, or recovered from COVID-19 were included in the dataset. The prospective study material was composed of cDNA or gDNA derived from T cells, B-cell-depleted T cells, or PBMCs. Sample metadata almost always included a de-identified subject ID, COVID-19 status, age in years and sex. General conclusions and limits of the study: How much clinical and demographic metadata was included differed by source and by participant, and the metadata was provided uncurated.

As encoded in the germline V gene, CDR1 is MDHEN while CDR2 is SYDVKM. The V end gives up 4 bases and the J end 14 bases, leaving 9 bases in the junction not matched to a gene. From cysteine to phenylalanine, the CDR3 is 14 amino acids long. Left in the record is the CDR3 DNA by itself, 42 bases read in frame from the first base. Each collaborating institution followed its own protocols to collect whole blood in K2EDTA tubes. For TCRbeta analysis, collaborator samples were shipped as frozen whole blood, as isolated PBMCs, or as DNA extracted from either sample type. TCRbeta CDR3 regions were amplified from genomic DNA by means of the immunoSEQ Assay, a bias-controlled multiplex PCR. The study's processing was this. Nucleated cell counts per sample were estimated from amplification of reference gene primers within the assay. To quantify the absolute abundance of each unique TCRbeta CDR3 rearrangement, sequence reads were collapsed and filtered. For each sample, productive Simpson clonality was calculated as the square root of Simpson's diversity index over productive rearrangements. What TCRdb holds here is the immuneACCESS table cut down to in-frame rearrangements. Part of the clones is not present; checked against another copy, under half of the missing clones reflect an unresolved V gene, and the others are unexplained. That table supplies the V and J calls and clone size; D and trimming were determined from the DNA. For this sample the table gives some 200,000 clones, of which about 88% were detected only once. Jointly, the top ten make up approximately 14% of the sample.

The rearrangement combines TRBV28 with TRBJ1-6, with TRBD1 matching 9 junction bases. Sequences were obtained from peripheral blood. This TCR came from a man aged 25-40 years with active or convalescent COVID-19. The CDR3 protein is CASSSPGQGLALHF. DNA sequence: TGTGCCAGCAGTTCGCCGGGACAGGGTTTGGCCCTCCACTTT.